The source of this T cell receptor (beta chain) is a study of CXCR3-negative and CXCR3-positive naive CD8 T cells. The wider study: The libraries together contributed about 130 million TRB reads, each supplying about 1.5 +/- 0.3 million.

Broader study findings: CXCR3-expressing naive cells carried TRB CDR3s more hydrophobic than those of CXCR3-negative naive cells. TRBV-TRBJ usage was alike in naive CXCR3-negative and CXCR3-positive cells but differed in memory cells. The majority of assays used fresh PBMCs, and CXCR3 expression partially decreased after cryopreservation.

TRB cDNA libraries were made by UMI-labeled 5' RACE. No DNA is given; TCRdb re-called the 5' RACE reads and lists each CDR3 protein once. This sample contains around 110,000 distinct CDR3 sequences. A word on this clonotype: What it binds is not known.

Sequencing input: naive CXCR3+ CD8+ T cells from blood. Described subset: CD45RO-CCR7+CD27+CD95- naive CD8+ T cells expressing CXCR3 (TNR3+). This TCR was sampled from a human donor in good health. Some clones in this sample may be carry-over from other donors' samples.

The chain's CDR3 is CAVGQPTNEQYF. This chain connects TRBV25-1 to TRBJ2-7; TCRdb names TRBD1, which stays unverified in the absence of DNA. The CDR3 runs 12 residues. CDR1 MGHDK and CDR2 SYGVNS come from the germline V gene.